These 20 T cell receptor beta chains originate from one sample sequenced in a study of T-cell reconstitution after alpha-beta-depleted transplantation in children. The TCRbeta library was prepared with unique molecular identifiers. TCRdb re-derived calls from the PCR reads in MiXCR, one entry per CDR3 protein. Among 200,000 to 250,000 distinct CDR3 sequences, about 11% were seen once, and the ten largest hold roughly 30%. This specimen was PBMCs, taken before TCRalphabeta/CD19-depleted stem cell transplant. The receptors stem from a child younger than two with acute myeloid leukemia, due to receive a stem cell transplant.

DNA for the CDR3: TGTGCCAGCAGCTCGGGGCAGGACACTGAAGCTTTCTTT. Its protein is CASSSGQDTEAFF. The rearrangement links TRBV7-9 to TRBJ1-1, with D perhaps TRBD1 (5 bases). Germline lookup yields CDR1 SEHNR and CDR2 FQNEAQ (reference sequence). Trimming left V 4 bases short and J 3 bases short, with 9 bases between. The CDR3 extends over 13 amino acids.

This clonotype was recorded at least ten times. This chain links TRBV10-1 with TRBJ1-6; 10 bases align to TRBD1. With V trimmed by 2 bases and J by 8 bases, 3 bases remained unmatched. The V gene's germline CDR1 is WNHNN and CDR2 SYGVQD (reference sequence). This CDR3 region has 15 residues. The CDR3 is CASSEKGTGDSPLHF. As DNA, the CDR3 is TGCGCCAGCAGTGAGAAGGGGACAGGGGATTCACCCCTCCACTTT.

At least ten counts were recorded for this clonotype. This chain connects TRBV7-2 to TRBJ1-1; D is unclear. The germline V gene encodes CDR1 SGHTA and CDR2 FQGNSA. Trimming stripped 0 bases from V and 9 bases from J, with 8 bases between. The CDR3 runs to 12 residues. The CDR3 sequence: CASSLALGKAFF. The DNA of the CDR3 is TGTGCCAGCAGCTTAGCGTTGGGCAAAGCTTTCTTT.

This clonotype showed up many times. DNA for the CDR3: TGTGCCAGCAAGGTTGGTGGGCTTAGCGAGCAGTACTTC. Translation gives CASKVGGLSEQYF. The rearrangement uses TRBV12-3 or TRBV12-4 and TRBJ2-7; D is uncertain. V lost 7 bases, J lost 6 bases, and 16 bases lay in between. CDR3 size: 13 residues.

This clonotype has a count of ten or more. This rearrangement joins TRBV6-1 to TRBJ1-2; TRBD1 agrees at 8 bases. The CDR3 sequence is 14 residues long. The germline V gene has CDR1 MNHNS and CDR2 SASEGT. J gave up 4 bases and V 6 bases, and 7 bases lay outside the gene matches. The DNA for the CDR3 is TGTGCCAGCAGAGGGACAGGAGGTTTCTATGGCTACACCTTC. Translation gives CASRGTGGFYGYTF.

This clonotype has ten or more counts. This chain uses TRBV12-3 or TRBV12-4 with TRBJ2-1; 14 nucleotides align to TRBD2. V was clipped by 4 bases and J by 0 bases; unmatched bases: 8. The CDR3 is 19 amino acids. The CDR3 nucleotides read TGTGCCAGCAGTTCGGGGACTAGCGGGGGCCCGAGCTCCTACAATGAGCAGTTCTTC. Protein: CASSSGTSGGPSSYNEQFF.

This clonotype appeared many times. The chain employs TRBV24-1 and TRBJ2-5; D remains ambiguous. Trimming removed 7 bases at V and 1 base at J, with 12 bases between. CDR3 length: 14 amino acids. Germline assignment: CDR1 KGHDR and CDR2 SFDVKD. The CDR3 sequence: CATRVTAPQETQYF. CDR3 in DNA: TGTGCCACCAGGGTGACGGCTCCCCAAGAGACCCAGTACTTC.

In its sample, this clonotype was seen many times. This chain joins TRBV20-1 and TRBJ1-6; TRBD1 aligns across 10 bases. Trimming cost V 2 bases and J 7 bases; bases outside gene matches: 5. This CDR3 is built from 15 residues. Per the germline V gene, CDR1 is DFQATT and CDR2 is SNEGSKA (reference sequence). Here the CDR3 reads CSARIPGQGNSPLHF. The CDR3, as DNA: TGCAGTGCTAGAATACCGGGACAGGGGAATTCACCCCTCCACTTT.

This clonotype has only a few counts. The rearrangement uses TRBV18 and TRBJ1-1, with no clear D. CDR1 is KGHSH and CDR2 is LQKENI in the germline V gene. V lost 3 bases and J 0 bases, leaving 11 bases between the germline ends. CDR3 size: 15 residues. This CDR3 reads CASSPLPGMNTEAFF. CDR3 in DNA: TGTGCCAGCTCACCGCTCCCCGGAATGAACACTGAAGCTTTCTTT.

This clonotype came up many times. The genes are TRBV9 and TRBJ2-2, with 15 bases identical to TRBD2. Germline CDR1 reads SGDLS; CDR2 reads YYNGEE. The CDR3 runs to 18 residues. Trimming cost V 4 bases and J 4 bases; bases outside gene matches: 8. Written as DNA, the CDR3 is TGTGCCAGCAGCTCCGGACTAGCGGGAGGGCCGGGCACCGGGGAGCTGTTTTTT. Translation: CASSSGLAGGPGTGELFF. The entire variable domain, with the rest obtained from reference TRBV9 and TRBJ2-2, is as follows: DSGVTQTPKHLITATGQRVTLRCSPRSGDLSVYWYQQSLDQGLQFLIQYYNGEERAKGNILERFSAQQFPDLHSELNLSSLELGDSALYFCASSSGLAGGPGTGELFFGEGSRLTVL.

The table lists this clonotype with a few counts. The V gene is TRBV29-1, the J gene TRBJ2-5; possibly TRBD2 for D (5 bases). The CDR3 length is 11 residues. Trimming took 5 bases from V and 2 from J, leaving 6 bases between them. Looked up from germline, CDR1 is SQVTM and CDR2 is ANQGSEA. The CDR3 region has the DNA TGCAGCGTTCGGACTCAAGAGACCCAGTACTTC. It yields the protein CSVRTQETQYF.

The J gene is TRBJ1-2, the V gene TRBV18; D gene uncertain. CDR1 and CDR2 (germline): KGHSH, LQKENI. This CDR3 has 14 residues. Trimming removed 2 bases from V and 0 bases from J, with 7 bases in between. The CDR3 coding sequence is TGTGCCAGCTCACCAGGCGTTACTAACTATGGCTACACCTTC. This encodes CASSPGVTNYGYTF.

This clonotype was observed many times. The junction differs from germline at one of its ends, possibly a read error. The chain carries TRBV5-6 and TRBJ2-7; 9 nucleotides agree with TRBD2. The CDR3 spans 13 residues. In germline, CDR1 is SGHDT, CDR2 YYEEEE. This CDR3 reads CASTRGEEREVRF. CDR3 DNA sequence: TGTGCCAGCACCAGGGGTGAAGAGCGGGAGGTGCGCTTC.

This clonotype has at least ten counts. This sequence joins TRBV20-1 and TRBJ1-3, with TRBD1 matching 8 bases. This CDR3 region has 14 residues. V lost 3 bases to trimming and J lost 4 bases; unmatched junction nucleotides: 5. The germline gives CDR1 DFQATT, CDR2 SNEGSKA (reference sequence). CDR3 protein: CSASYGDRGNTIYF. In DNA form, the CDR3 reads TGCAGTGCTAGTTATGGGGACAGGGGAAACACCATATATTTT.

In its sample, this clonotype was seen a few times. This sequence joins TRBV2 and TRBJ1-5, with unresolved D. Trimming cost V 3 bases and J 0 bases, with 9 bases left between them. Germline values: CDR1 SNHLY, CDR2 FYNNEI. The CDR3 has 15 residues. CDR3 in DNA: TGTGCCAGCAGTGATACAGTCTATAGCAATCAGCCCCAGCATTTT. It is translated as CASSDTVYSNQPQHF.

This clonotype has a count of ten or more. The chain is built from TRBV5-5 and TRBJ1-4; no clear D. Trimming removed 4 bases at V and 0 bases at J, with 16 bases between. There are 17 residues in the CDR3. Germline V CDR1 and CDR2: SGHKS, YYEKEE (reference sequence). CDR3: CASSQKVRIATNEKLFF. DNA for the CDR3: TGTGCCAGCAGCCAGAAGGTCCGGATTGCAACTAATGAAAAACTGTTTTTT.

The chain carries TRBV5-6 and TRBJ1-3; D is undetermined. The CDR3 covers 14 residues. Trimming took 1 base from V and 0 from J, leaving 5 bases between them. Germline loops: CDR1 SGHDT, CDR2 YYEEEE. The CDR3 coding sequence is TGTGCCAGCAGCTTGCCCCTCTCTGGAAACACCATATATTTT. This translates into CASSLPLSGNTIYF.

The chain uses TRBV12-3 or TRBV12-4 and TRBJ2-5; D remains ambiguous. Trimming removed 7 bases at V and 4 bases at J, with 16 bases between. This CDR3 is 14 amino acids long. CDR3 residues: CASTHDARRETQYF. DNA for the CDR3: TGTGCCAGCACCCATGATGCGCGGCGAGAGACCCAGTACTTC.

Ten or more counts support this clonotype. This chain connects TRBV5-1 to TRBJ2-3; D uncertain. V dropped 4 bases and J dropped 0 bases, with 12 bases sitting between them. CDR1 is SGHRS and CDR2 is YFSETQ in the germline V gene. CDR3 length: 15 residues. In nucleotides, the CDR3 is TGCGCCAGCAGCGTAACACCTTCTAGCACAGATACGCAGTATTTT. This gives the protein CASSVTPSSTDTQYF.

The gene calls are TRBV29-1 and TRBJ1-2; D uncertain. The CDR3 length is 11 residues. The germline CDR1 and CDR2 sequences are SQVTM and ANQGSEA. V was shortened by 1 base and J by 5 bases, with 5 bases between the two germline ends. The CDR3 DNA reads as TGCAGCGTTGAAGGCTTGTATGGCTACACCTTC. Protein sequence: CSVEGLYGYTF.